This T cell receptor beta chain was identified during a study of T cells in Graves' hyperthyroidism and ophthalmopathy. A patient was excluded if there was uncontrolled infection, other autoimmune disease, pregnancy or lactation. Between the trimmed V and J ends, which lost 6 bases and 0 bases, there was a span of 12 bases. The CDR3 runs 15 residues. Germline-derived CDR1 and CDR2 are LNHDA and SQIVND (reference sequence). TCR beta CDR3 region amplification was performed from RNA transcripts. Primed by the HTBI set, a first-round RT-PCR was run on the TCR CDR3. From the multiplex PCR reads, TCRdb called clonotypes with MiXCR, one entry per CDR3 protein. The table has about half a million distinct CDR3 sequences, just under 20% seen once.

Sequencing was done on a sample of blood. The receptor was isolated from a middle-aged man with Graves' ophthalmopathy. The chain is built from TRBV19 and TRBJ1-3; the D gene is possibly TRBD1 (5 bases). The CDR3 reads CASRGEAYSGNTIYF. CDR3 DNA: TGTGCCAGTAGAGGGGAGGCTTACTCTGGAAACACCATATATTTT.